Listed below are T cell receptor beta chains from one sample, sequenced in a study of T cell repertoires and HLA-DP antigens. These receptors have no known antigen. Generated by immunoSEQ multiplex PCR, the TCRdb table keeps only in-frame clones and is missing some. The sample holds over 100,000 clones, roughly 92% seen once. The sequenced sample was CD4+ T cells from PBMCs. Receptor source: a woman between 18 and 29 years old in good health and CMV-seronegative. Each CDR3 is given with its conserved first and last residue.

v_gene | CDR3aa
TRBV9 | CASSVEGGTGETQYF
TRBV9 | CASSPYSGGGNTGELFF
TRBV12-5 | CASGLTVDNEKLFF
TRBV2 | CASSRGQERFTDTQYF
TRBV5-4 | CASSPGTSGSSYNEQFF
TRBV6-1 | CASSGTGSAYNEQFF
TRBV9 | CASHPGSGLAGGPLPRTDTQYF
TRBV15 | CATSNRQSPYGYTF
TRBV6-4 | CASKFHAEGANVLTF
TRBV30 | CAWSVGRVPSQPQHF
TRBV12-5 | CASGGEGNTEAFF
TRBV7-9 | CASSSPGQGAPGAQYF
TRBV6-6 | CASSYSNRGNGYTF
TRBV19 | CASSTAHFTEAFF